Listed here are 6 T cell receptor beta chains from one sample, sequenced in a study of shared clonotypes between healthy human individuals. The protocol was immunoSEQ multiplex PCR, while the TCRdb copy is restricted to in-frame clones and leaves out a portion. The data contain about 2.3 million clones, 85% to 95% of them singletons. The sequenced material came from naive CD4+ T cells from PBMCs. Subset: CD45RA+ positively selected. Receptor source: a man aged 18 to 30 in good health. Some clones in this sample may be carry-over from other donors' samples.

This sequence joins TRBV9 and TRBJ1-4, with 7 bases that match TRBD1. The V gene's germline CDR1 is SGDLS and CDR2 YYNGEE. V was pared by 3 bases and J by 5 bases, with 4 bases of the junction left unmatched. The CDR3 length is 14 residues. In nucleotides, the CDR3 is TGTGCCAGCAGCGCCCAGGGGGGAAATGAAAAACTGTTTTTT. Translating gives CASSAQGGNEKLFF.

This clone was recorded once. The V gene is TRBV5-4, the J gene TRBJ2-3, with 12 nucleotides matching TRBD2. V trimming: 6 bases; J trimming: 4 bases; junction bases outside the gene matches: 12. Germline CDR1 reads SGHNT; CDR2 reads YYREEE (reference sequence). The CDR3 loop spans 17 amino acids. For the CDR3, the DNA is TGTGCCAGCACGGGGCCTAGCGGGAGGGCCGCGTCAGATACGCAGTATTTT. This encodes CASTGPSGRAASDTQYF.

This clone was seen a single time. This sequence joins TRBV9 and TRBJ1-3; D remains ambiguous. Trimming pared 0 bases from V and 2 bases from J, leaving 9 bases between. CDR1 and CDR2 (germline): SGDLS, YYNGEE. CDR3 size: 15 residues. In DNA form, the CDR3 reads TGTGCCAGCAGCGTAGGAGAGCGTACTGGAAACACCATATATTTT. This sequence encodes CASSVGERTGNTIYF.

This chain joins TRBV11-3 and TRBJ2-5, with 7 positions matching TRBD2. This CDR3 has 18 amino acids. From germline, CDR1 is SGHNT and CDR2 YENEEA. The V and J ends lost 1 base and 5 bases, in that order; junction bases with no gene match: 16. CDR3 residues: CASSLVPRFSGNGETQYF. DNA for the CDR3: TGTGCCAGCAGCTTAGTACCCCGATTCAGCGGGAACGGGGAGACCCAGTACTTC.

This sequence joins TRBV4-3 and TRBJ2-7, with 7 nucleotides matching TRBD1. V lost 1 base to trimming and J lost 0 bases; unmatched junction nucleotides: 9. CDR1 and CDR2 (germline): LGHNA, YSLEER. The CDR3 totals 17 residues. The CDR3 region is CASSQVRGTPDSYEQYF. The DNA for the CDR3 is TGCGCCAGCAGCCAAGTCAGGGGGACACCCGACTCCTACGAGCAGTACTTC.

The rearrangement uses TRBV6-6 and TRBJ1-2; D is ambiguous. Germline V gene data show CDR1 as MNHNY and CDR2 as SVGAGI (reference sequence). The CDR3 covers 13 residues. V lost 0 bases to trimming and J lost 8 bases, with 10 bases between them. The CDR3: CASSYSQERGYTF. The CDR3 bases are TGTGCCAGCAGTTACTCCCAAGAGAGGGGCTACACCTTC.